This TCR beta chain came from a study of cytomegalovirus exposure and HLA in healthy donors. Study background: In an earlier analysis, approximately 120 million unique TCR beta sequences were found from some 180 million T cells. Findings and limits, study-wide: The study labeled approximately 150 TCR beta chains cytomegalovirus-associated.

Regarding this clone: As yet, its antigen is unknown.

This PCR relied on a set of 60 Vbeta primers and 13 Jbeta primers. The data were produced by immunoSEQ multiplex PCR, yet TCRdb's version contains in-frame clones alone and is incomplete. This listing includes 170,000 or so clones. Germline lookup yields CDR1 SGHAT and CDR2 FQNNGV. This CDR3 comprises 14 residues. Trimming took 5 bases from V and 5 from J; bases not matched to a gene: 7. Material: PBMCs. The TCR comes from a man aged 25 to 40 in good health and CMV-seronegative. This sequence joins TRBV11-2 and TRBJ2-5, with 8 positions matching TRBD1. This CDR3 is CASSVTGGWETQYF. The CDR3 DNA reads as TGTGCCAGCAGCGTCACAGGGGGTTGGGAGACCCAGTACTTC.